Listed below are T cell receptor beta chains from one sample, sequenced in a study of blood T cell repertoires in COVID-19. Sequencing used immunoSEQ multiplex PCR; TCRdb keeps in-frame clones, though not all of them. The sample includes more than 200,000 clones, around 80% of them seen just once. Specimen: peripheral blood. These receptors all stem from a man aged 35-49 years with acute or convalescent COVID-19. Each CDR3 is given without its conserved first and last residue. D genes are given only for firm matches. Expanded clones get a size class; other rows say once, few or many, or leave the size out.

J,size,V,D,CDR3
TRBJ1-1,-,TRBV29-1,-,SGTTSLGGTEAF
TRBJ2-5,-,TRBV4-2,TRBD2,ASSQEWSGRALETQY
TRBJ1-2,-,TRBV30,-,AWSVTRNYGYT
TRBJ1-1,-,TRBV6-1,-,ASSDRGNGNTEAF
TRBJ1-4,-,TRBV18,-,ASSRRTGNNEKLF
TRBJ1-6,-,TRBV6-5,TRBD1,ASRHRDRNSPLH
TRBJ2-2,-,TRBV7-2,-,ASSSTGGRAGELF
TRBJ1-1,-,TRBV2,TRBD1,ASSEASTGVTEAF
TRBJ1-1,-,TRBV29-1,-,SVARRLANTEAF
TRBJ1-1,-,TRBV5-4,-,ASSRPDSRENTEAF
TRBJ1-2,few,TRBV4-1,TRBD1,ASSQRTGTYGYT
TRBJ1-1,many,TRBV12-3/TRBV12-4,TRBD1,ASAGQVDTEAF
TRBJ1-5,-,TRBV19,TRBD1,ASSNRGRGNQPQH
TRBJ2-1,-,TRBV9,-,ASSVDKYNEQF
TRBJ2-4,-,TRBV5-1,TRBD2,ASSLTAQTSGRVIQY
TRBJ2-7,-,TRBV5-1,-,ASSLRGGRSYEQY
TRBJ2-1,-,TRBV9,TRBD2,ASSVRGLAEAGAYNEQF
TRBJ1-5,-,TRBV27,-,ASSLYAGPQDSNQPQH
TRBJ1-6,-,TRBV6-1,-,ASSETGIGSYNSPLH
TRBJ1-4,-,TRBV18,-,ASSPPTTEKLF
TRBJ2-3,-,TRBV3-1/TRBV3-2,-,ASSRLEDTQY
TRBJ1-2,-,TRBV19,TRBD1,ASRVGQGLFGYT